The rows below give T cell receptor beta chains drawn from one sample of a study of T cell repertoires in ileal Crohn's disease. Profiling relied on immunoSEQ multiplex PCR, and the TCRdb table lists in-frame clones only, not all of them. The table shows roughly 62,000 clones, with roughly nine tenths occurring only once. Sequencing was carried out using ileal tissue. The source of these receptors is an adult with Crohn's disease. Both conserved end residues are part of each CDR3. Fields, in order: V gene, clone size, J gene, D gene, CDR3 DNA, CDR3 protein. A D gene is named only where the DNA matches it firmly. The size entry is marked missing in some rows and otherwise reads once, few, many or a size class.

v_call: TRBV28
clone_size: NA
j_call: TRBJ1-5
d_call: NA
cdr3_nt: TGTGCCAGTAGCACATTGACCAGGGGCTACGAGGATCAGCCCCAGCATTTT
cdr3_aa: CASSTLTRGYEDQPQHF

v_call: TRBV7-9
clone_size: NA
j_call: TRBJ1-5
d_call: NA
cdr3_nt: TGTGCCAGCAGCTTAACAGGGTACGAGCCCCAGCATTTT
cdr3_aa: CASSLTGYEPQHF

v_call: TRBV5-4
clone_size: NA
j_call: TRBJ2-5
d_call: NA
cdr3_nt: TGTGCCAGCAGCCGATTTGAGGGGGTAAAACAAGAGACCCAGTACTTC
cdr3_aa: CASSRFEGVKQETQYF

v_call: TRBV4-3
clone_size: NA
j_call: TRBJ1-2
d_call: NA
cdr3_nt: TGCGCCAGCAGCCAAGTGGCAGGTTTAGGAAGCTACACCTTC
cdr3_aa: CASSQVAGLGSYTF

v_call: TRBV6-1
clone_size: NA
j_call: TRBJ2-1
d_call: NA
cdr3_nt: TGTGCCAGCAACGGAGGGACCAGCTCCTACAATGAGCAGTTCTTC
cdr3_aa: CASNGGTSSYNEQFF

v_call: TRBV19
clone_size: NA
j_call: TRBJ2-7
d_call: TRBD1
cdr3_nt: TGTGCCAGTAGTGACAATGGACAGGGGCGTTCCTACGAGCAGTACTTC
cdr3_aa: CASSDNGQGRSYEQYF

v_call: TRBV4-3
clone_size: NA
j_call: TRBJ2-7
d_call: NA
cdr3_nt: TGCGCCAGCAGCGAGGGACCCGGGAGCTACGAGCAGTACTTC
cdr3_aa: CASSEGPGSYEQYF

v_call: TRBV11-3
clone_size: NA
j_call: TRBJ2-7
d_call: NA
cdr3_nt: TGTGCCAGCAGCTTTAGTGGCGAGCAGTACTTC
cdr3_aa: CASSFSGEQYF

v_call: TRBV7-3
clone_size: NA
j_call: TRBJ2-3
d_call: TRBD2
cdr3_nt: TGTGCCAGCAGCTTTAGCGGGAGCACAGATACGCAGTATTTT
cdr3_aa: CASSFSGSTDTQYF

v_call: TRBV2
clone_size: NA
j_call: TRBJ2-2
d_call: NA
cdr3_nt: TGTGCCAGCAGATTGGACAGCACCGGGGAGCTGTTTTTT
cdr3_aa: CASRLDSTGELFF

v_call: TRBV9
clone_size: NA
j_call: TRBJ2-5
d_call: NA
cdr3_nt: TGTGCCAGCAGCGTAGGTCGTTGGGAGGACACGCAAGAGACCCAGTACTTC
cdr3_aa: CASSVGRWEDTQETQYF

v_call: TRBV6-5
clone_size: NA
j_call: TRBJ1-1
d_call: NA
cdr3_nt: TGTGCCAGCAGCTCCACGGGGGGCAACACTGAAGCTTTCTTT
cdr3_aa: CASSSTGGNTEAFF

v_call: TRBV4-1
clone_size: NA
j_call: TRBJ1-5
d_call: NA
cdr3_nt: TGCGCCAGCAGCCTAAATAGCAATCAGCCCCAGCATTTT
cdr3_aa: CASSLNSNQPQHF

v_call: TRBV13
clone_size: NA
j_call: TRBJ1-1
d_call: NA
cdr3_nt: TGTGCCAGCAGGCGGAACAGGGACCCGAACACTGAAGCTTTCTTT
cdr3_aa: CASRRNRDPNTEAFF

v_call: TRBV4-2
clone_size: NA
j_call: TRBJ1-1
d_call: NA
cdr3_nt: TGTGCCAGCAGCCCGTCGGTACCCACTGAAGCTTTCTTT
cdr3_aa: CASSPSVPTEAFF

v_call: TRBV29-1
clone_size: NA
j_call: TRBJ1-1
d_call: NA
cdr3_nt: TGCAGCGTCTCAACAGGGAGGAACACTGAAGCTTTCTTT
cdr3_aa: CSVSTGRNTEAFF

v_call: TRBV5-1
clone_size: NA
j_call: TRBJ1-1
d_call: TRBD1
cdr3_nt: TGCGCCAGCCAGGGGGACAGGGGAGTAACTGAAGCTTTCTTT
cdr3_aa: CASQGDRGVTEAFF

v_call: TRBV4-3
clone_size: NA
j_call: TRBJ2-1
d_call: TRBD2
cdr3_nt: TGCGCCAGCAGCCAAGCTTATTATACCGGGACTAGGGTAGATGAGCAGTTCTTC
cdr3_aa: CASSQAYYTGTRVDEQFF

v_call: TRBV6-5
clone_size: once
j_call: TRBJ1-5
d_call: NA
cdr3_nt: TGTGCCAGCAGTTACTCAGGGGTCAGCAATCAGCCCCAGCATTTT
cdr3_aa: CASSYSGVSNQPQHF

v_call: TRBV6-1
clone_size: NA
j_call: TRBJ2-1
d_call: NA
cdr3_nt: TGTGCCAGCAGTGAGGCAGCGGGCTCCTACAATGAGCAGTTCTTC
cdr3_aa: CASSEAAGSYNEQFF

v_call: TRBV5-1
clone_size: few
j_call: TRBJ1-1
d_call: NA
cdr3_nt: TGCGCCAGCAGCTTGGCGAGGACTAAAGGGACTGAAGCTTTCTTT
cdr3_aa: CASSLARTKGTEAFF

v_call: TRBV15
clone_size: NA
j_call: TRBJ2-2
d_call: NA
cdr3_nt: TGTGCCACCAGCAGAGTAAGGGGCGGCGGGGAGCTGTTTTTT
cdr3_aa: CATSRVRGGGELFF

v_call: TRBV2
clone_size: NA
j_call: TRBJ2-1
d_call: NA
cdr3_nt: TGTGCCAGCAGTGCGGAACAGGACACGTACTACAATGAGCAGTTCTTC
cdr3_aa: CASSAEQDTYYNEQFF

v_call: TRBV6-5
clone_size: NA
j_call: TRBJ2-7
d_call: NA
cdr3_nt: TGTGCCAGCAGATCTAGATTCCGCGAGCAGTACTTC
cdr3_aa: CASRSRFREQYF

v_call: TRBV28
clone_size: once
j_call: TRBJ2-5
d_call: NA
cdr3_nt: TGTGCCAGCAGTCTGAGGATACAGGTTTCGTACCAAGAGACCCAGTACTTC
cdr3_aa: CASSLRIQVSYQETQYF

v_call: TRBV5-1
clone_size: NA
j_call: TRBJ1-3
d_call: NA
cdr3_nt: TGCGCCAGCCAGGGAACCAACTCTGGAAACACCATATATTTT
cdr3_aa: CASQGTNSGNTIYF

v_call: TRBV2
clone_size: NA
j_call: TRBJ1-2
d_call: TRBD1
cdr3_nt: TGTGCCAGCAGATCCGGGACAGCTAACTATGGCTACACCTTC
cdr3_aa: CASRSGTANYGYTF

v_call: TRBV4-3
clone_size: NA
j_call: TRBJ2-2
d_call: TRBD2
cdr3_nt: TGCGCCAGCAGCCAAGGTAGCGGGAGGGCCTCTGGGGAGCTGTTTTTT
cdr3_aa: CASSQGSGRASGELFF

v_call: TRBV27
clone_size: NA
j_call: TRBJ2-7
d_call: TRBD1
cdr3_nt: TGTGCCAGCATCCCAATGGCCGGGACAGGGGGGCCCTACGAGCAGTACTTC
cdr3_aa: CASIPMAGTGGPYEQYF

v_call: TRBV7-8
clone_size: NA
j_call: TRBJ1-3
d_call: NA
cdr3_nt: TGTGCCAGCAGGCAGGCTTTTGGAAACACCATATATTTT
cdr3_aa: CASRQAFGNTIYF

v_call: TRBV19
clone_size: once
j_call: TRBJ1-6
d_call: NA
cdr3_nt: TGTGCCAGTAGTCTGGGGCGGATTAATTCACCCCTCCACTTT
cdr3_aa: CASSLGRINSPLHF

v_call: TRBV9
clone_size: NA
j_call: TRBJ1-4
d_call: NA
cdr3_nt: TGTGCCAGCAGCGTAGCGCAGGGGCCCGATGAAAAACTGTTTTTT
cdr3_aa: CASSVAQGPDEKLFF

v_call: TRBV9
clone_size: NA
j_call: TRBJ1-6
d_call: TRBD1
cdr3_nt: TGTGCCAGCAGCGTCTCAGCCGGGACAGGGGATTCACCCCTCCACTTT
cdr3_aa: CASSVSAGTGDSPLHF

v_call: TRBV18
clone_size: NA
j_call: TRBJ1-5
d_call: NA
cdr3_nt: TGTGCCAGCTCACCCGTCGGAGGGCAGCCCCAGCATTTT
cdr3_aa: CASSPVGGQPQHF

v_call: TRBV9
clone_size: NA
j_call: TRBJ2-7
d_call: TRBD2
cdr3_nt: TGTGCCAGCAGCGAGTCTAGCGGGAACATCTACGAGCAGTACTTC
cdr3_aa: CASSESSGNIYEQYF

v_call: TRBV7-2
clone_size: few
j_call: TRBJ2-2
d_call: NA
cdr3_nt: TGTGCCAGCAGAATCCGACAAGGGAACACCGGGGAGCTGTTTTTT
cdr3_aa: CASRIRQGNTGELFF

v_call: TRBV5-1
clone_size: NA
j_call: TRBJ2-1
d_call: TRBD2
cdr3_nt: TGCGCCAGCAGCTTGAGTGTCCTAGCGGGGGGGGCGAACAATGAGCAGTTCTTC
cdr3_aa: CASSLSVLAGGANNEQFF

v_call: TRBV5-1
clone_size: NA
j_call: TRBJ1-1
d_call: NA
cdr3_nt: TGCGCCAGCAGACTTGCGGGGGGGAACACTGAAGCTTTCTTT
cdr3_aa: CASRLAGGNTEAFF

v_call: TRBV7-2
clone_size: NA
j_call: TRBJ2-3
d_call: TRBD2
cdr3_nt: TGTGCCAGCAGGACTAGCGGGGGCACAGATACGCAGTATTTT
cdr3_aa: CASRTSGGTDTQYF

v_call: TRBV5-4
clone_size: NA
j_call: TRBJ1-1
d_call: NA
cdr3_nt: TGTGCCAGCAGCTTGGGCAGACAAGACACTGAAGCTTTCTTT
cdr3_aa: CASSLGRQDTEAFF

v_call: TRBV29-1
clone_size: NA
j_call: TRBJ1-1
d_call: TRBD1
cdr3_nt: TGCAGCGTCAGACAGGGAATTTCGTCTGAAGCTTTCTTT
cdr3_aa: CSVRQGISSEAFF

v_call: TRBV6-1
clone_size: NA
j_call: TRBJ1-1
d_call: TRBD1
cdr3_nt: TGTGCCGGAACCCAGGGGGCATTCACTGAAGCTTTCTTT
cdr3_aa: CAGTQGAFTEAFF

v_call: TRBV6-1
clone_size: NA
j_call: TRBJ1-5
d_call: NA
cdr3_nt: TGTGCCAGCAGTGAAGGGCCAGGGTGGAGGGGCAATCAGCCCCAGCATTTT
cdr3_aa: CASSEGPGWRGNQPQHF

v_call: TRBV30
clone_size: NA
j_call: TRBJ2-7
d_call: NA
cdr3_nt: TGTGCCTGGAACTACGGGTTAAACGGGGACGAGCAGTACTTC
cdr3_aa: CAWNYGLNGDEQYF

v_call: TRBV6-6
clone_size: NA
j_call: TRBJ2-7
d_call: TRBD1
cdr3_nt: TGTGCCAGCAGGCGGAATAGACAGGGGGAATCGTCCGAGCAGTACTTC
cdr3_aa: CASRRNRQGESSEQYF

v_call: TRBV28
clone_size: NA
j_call: TRBJ1-2
d_call: NA
cdr3_nt: TGTGCCAGCATTAGTCCGAGTCGAATGGGCTACACCTTC
cdr3_aa: CASISPSRMGYTF

v_call: TRBV6-1
clone_size: NA
j_call: TRBJ1-1
d_call: TRBD1
cdr3_nt: TGTGCCAGCAGGCGGACAGGGGGAACTGAAGCTTTCTTT
cdr3_aa: CASRRTGGTEAFF

v_call: TRBV5-1
clone_size: NA
j_call: TRBJ2-7
d_call: TRBD2
cdr3_nt: TGCGCCAGCAGCTTGGAACTAGCGGGAGAAAGCGAGCAGTACTTC
cdr3_aa: CASSLELAGESEQYF

v_call: TRBV5-8
clone_size: NA
j_call: TRBJ2-3
d_call: NA
cdr3_nt: TGTGCCAGCAGCAGAGGACATATCACAGATACGCAGTATTTT
cdr3_aa: CASSRGHITDTQYF

v_call: TRBV2
clone_size: NA
j_call: TRBJ1-1
d_call: NA
cdr3_nt: TGTGCCAGCGACAGTAACACTGAAGCTTTCTTT
cdr3_aa: CASDSNTEAFF